The source of this T cell receptor (beta chain) is a study of neurological immune-mediated disorders. General study results and limits: Across subjects, expanded clones had no CDR3 amino acid sequences in common, pointing to private repertoires in all groups. Healthy controls had more TCR clonal expansion than multiple sclerosis, which showed the least, whereas HTLV-1-associated myelopathy showed the most.

As to time point: longitudinal time-point 2. PBMCs stored at -80 C, numbering 2 million, were the origin of the unsorted libraries. With regard to this clonotype: Antigen: not known.

V gave up 0 bases and J gave up 2 bases; unmatched junction bases: 3. CDR3 length equals 16 residues. The authors produced cDNA by 5'RACE using 10-nucleotide random UMIs. TCRdb re-called the 5' RACE reads with MiXCR, one entry per CDR3 protein. The table shows approximately 89,000 distinct CDR3 sequences, with around 14% occurring only once. The chain couples TRBV12-3 or TRBV12-4 to TRBJ2-3; TRBD2 matches 9 bases. The clonotype comes from a female donor with HTLV-1-associated myelopathy (HAM/TSP). The sequencing sample was made of PBMCs. For the CDR3, the DNA is TGTGCCAGCAGTTTAGCGCAGCGGGGGGCCACAGATACGCAGTATTTT. Its translation: CASSLAQRGATDTQYF.